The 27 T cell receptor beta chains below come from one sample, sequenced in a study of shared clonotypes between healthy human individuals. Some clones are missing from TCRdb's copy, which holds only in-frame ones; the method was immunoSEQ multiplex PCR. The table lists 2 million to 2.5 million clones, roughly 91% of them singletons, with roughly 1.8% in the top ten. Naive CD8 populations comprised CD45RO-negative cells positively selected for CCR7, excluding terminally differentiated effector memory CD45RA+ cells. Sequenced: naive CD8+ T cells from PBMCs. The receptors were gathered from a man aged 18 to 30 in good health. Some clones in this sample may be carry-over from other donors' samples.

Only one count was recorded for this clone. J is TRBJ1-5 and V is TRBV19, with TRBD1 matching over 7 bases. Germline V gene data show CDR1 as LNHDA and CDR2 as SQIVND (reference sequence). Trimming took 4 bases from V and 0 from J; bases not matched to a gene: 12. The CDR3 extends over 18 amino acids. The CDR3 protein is CASSTKRDRLYSNQPQHF. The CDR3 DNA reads TGTGCCAGTAGTACCAAAAGGGACAGACTATATAGCAATCAGCCCCAGCATTTT.

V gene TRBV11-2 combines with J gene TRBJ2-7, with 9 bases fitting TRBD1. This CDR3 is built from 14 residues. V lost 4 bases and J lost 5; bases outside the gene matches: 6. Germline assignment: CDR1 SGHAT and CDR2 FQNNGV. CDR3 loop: CASSSRDRVDEQYF. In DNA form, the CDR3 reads TGTGCCAGCAGCTCCCGGGACAGGGTGGACGAGCAGTACTTC.

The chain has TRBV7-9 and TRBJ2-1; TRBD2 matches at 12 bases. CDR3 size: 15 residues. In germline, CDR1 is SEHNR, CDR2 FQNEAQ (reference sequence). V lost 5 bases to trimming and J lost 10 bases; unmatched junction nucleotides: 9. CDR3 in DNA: TGTGCCAGCAGCCCCAAACTAGCGGGAGGTCTGGAGCAGTTCTTC. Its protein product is CASSPKLAGGLEQFF. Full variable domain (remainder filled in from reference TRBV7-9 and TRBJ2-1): DTGVSQNPRHKITKRGQNVTFRCDPISEHNRLYWYRQTLGQGPEFLTYFQNEAQLEKSRLLSDRFSAERPKGSFSTLEIQRTEQGDSAMYLCASSPKLAGGLEQFFGPGTRLTVL.

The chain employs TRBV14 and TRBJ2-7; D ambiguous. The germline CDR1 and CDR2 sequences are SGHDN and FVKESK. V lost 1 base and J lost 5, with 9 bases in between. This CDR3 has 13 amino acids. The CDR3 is CASSQADGNEQYF. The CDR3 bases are TGTGCCAGCAGCCAAGCTGATGGGAACGAGCAGTACTTC.

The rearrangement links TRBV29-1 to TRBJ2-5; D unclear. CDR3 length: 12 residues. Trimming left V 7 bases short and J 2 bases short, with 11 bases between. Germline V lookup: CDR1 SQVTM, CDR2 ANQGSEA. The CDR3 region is CSALHLQETQYF. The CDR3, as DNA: TGCAGCGCCTTACACCTACAAGAGACCCAGTACTTC.

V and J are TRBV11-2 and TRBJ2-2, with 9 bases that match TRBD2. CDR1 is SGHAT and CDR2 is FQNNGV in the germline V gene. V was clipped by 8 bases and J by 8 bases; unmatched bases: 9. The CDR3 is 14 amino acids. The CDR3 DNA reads TGTGCCAGCGGAGGGCGGGAGGGCCATGGGGAGCTGTTTTTT. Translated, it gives CASGGREGHGELFF.

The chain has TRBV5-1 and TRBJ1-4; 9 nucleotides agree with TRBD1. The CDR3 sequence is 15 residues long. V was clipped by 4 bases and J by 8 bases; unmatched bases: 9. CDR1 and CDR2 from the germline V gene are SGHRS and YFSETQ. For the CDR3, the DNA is TGCGCCAGCAGCATACAGGGGGCCGTTGGCGAAAAACTGTTTTTT. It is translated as CASSIQGAVGEKLFF.

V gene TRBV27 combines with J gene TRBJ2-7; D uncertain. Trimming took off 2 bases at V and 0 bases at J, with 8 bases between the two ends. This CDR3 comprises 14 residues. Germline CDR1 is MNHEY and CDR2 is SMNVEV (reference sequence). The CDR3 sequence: CASSLIFSSYEQYF. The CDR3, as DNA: TGTGCCAGCAGTTTAATCTTCAGCTCCTACGAGCAGTACTTC.

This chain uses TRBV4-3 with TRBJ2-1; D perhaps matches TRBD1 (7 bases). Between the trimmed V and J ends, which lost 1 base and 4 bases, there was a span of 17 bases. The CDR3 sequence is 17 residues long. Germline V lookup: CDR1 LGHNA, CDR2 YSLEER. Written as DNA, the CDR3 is TGCGCCAGCAGCCAAGTAGTAGGCAGGGGGGTATACAATGAGCAGTTCTTC. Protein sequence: CASSQVVGRGVYNEQFF.

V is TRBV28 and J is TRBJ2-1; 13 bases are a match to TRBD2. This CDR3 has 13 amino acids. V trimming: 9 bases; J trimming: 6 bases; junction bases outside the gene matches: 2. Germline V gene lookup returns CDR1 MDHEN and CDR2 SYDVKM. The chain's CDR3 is CASRTSGSNEQFF. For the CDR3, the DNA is TGTGCCAGTAGGACTAGCGGGAGCAATGAGCAGTTCTTC. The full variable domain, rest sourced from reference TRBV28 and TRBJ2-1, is DVKVTQSSRYLVKRTGEKVFLECVQDMDHENMFWYRQDPGLGLRLIYFSYDVKMKEKGDIPEGYSVSREKKERFSLILESASTNQTSMYLCASRTSGSNEQFFGPGTRLTVL.

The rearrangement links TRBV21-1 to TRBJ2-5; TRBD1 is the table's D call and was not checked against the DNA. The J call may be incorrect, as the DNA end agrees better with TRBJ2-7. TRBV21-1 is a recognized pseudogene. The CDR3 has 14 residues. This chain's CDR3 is CASSDRDRDHEQYF. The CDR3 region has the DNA TGTGCCAGCAGCGACCGGGACAGGGACCACGAGCAGTACTTC.

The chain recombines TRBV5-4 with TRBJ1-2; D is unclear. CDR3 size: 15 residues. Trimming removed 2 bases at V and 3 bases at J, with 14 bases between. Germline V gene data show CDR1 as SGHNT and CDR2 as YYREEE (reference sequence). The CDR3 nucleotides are TGTGCCAGCAGCTTCGCAACAGAAGTATACTATGGCTACACCTTC. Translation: CASSFATEVYYGYTF.

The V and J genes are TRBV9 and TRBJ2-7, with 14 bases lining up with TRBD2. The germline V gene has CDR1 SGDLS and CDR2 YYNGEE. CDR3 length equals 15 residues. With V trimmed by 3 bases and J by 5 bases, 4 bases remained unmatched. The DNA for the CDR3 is TGTGCCAGCAGCGCCCGACTAGCGGGAGGGGACGAGCAGTACTTC. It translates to CASSARLAGGDEQYF.

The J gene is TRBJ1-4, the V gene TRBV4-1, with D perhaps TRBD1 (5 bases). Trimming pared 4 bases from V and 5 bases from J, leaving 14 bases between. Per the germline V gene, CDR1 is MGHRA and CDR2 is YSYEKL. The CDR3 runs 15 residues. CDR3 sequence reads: CASSPRHGANEKLFF. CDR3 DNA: TGCGCCAGCAGCCCCCGACACGGGGCCAATGAAAAACTGTTTTTT.

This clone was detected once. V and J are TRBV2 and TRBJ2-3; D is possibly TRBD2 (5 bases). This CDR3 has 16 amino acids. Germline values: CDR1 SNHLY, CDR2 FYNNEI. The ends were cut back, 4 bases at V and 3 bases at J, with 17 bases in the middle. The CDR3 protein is CASSADGEGLTDTQYF. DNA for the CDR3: TGTGCCAGCAGTGCGGACGGGGAAGGGTTAACAGATACGCAGTATTTT.

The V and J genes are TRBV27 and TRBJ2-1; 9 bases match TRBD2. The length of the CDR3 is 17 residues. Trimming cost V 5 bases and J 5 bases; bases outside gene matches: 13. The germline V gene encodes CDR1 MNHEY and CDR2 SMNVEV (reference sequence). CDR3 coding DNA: TGTGCCAGCAGTCCGACGGCCCTAGCGGGAAGGGACAATGAGCAGTTCTTC. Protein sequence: CASSPTALAGRDNEQFF.

CDR3 amino acids: CASSLGRIDYEQYF. Written as DNA, the CDR3 is TGTGCCAGCAGCTTGGGCAGGATTGACTACGAGCAGTACTTC. The chain carries TRBV7-6 and TRBJ2-7; D is unresolved. The V gene lost 3 bases and the J gene lost 3 bases, with 12 bases spanning the gap. CDR1 and CDR2 (germline): SGHVS, FNYEAQ. CDR3 length: 14 amino acids.

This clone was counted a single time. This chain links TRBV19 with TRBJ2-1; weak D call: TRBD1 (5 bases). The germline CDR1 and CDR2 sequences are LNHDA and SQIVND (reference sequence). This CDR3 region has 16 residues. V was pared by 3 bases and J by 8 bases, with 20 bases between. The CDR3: CASSISAPQGNYEQFF. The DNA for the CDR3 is TGTGCCAGTAGTATTTCCGCGCCGCAGGGTAACTATGAGCAGTTCTTC.

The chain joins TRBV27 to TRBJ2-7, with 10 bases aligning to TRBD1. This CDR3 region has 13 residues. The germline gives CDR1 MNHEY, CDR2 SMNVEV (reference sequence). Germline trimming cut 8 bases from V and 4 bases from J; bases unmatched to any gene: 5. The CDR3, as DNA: TGTGCCAGCGCCGACAGGGGGCAGTACGAGCAGTACTTC. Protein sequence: CASADRGQYEQYF.

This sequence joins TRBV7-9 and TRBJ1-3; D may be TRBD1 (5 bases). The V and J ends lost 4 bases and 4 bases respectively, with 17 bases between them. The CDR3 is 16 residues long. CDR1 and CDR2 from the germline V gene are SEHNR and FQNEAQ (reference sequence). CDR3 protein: CASSSHPTATGNTIYF. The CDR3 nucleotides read TGTGCCAGCAGCTCCCATCCGACAGCTACGGGAAACACCATATATTTT. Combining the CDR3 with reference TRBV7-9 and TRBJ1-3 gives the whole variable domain DTGVSQNPRHKITKRGQNVTFRCDPISEHNRLYWYRQTLGQGPEFLTYFQNEAQLEKSRLLSDRFSAERPKGSFSTLEIQRTEQGDSAMYLCASSSHPTATGNTIYFGEGSWLTVV.

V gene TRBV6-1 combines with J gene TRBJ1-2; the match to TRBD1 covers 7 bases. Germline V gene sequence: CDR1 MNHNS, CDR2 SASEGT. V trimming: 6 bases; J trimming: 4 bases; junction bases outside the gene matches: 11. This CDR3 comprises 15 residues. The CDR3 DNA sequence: TGTGCCAGCAGGGAACTACCGGGGACAGCCTATGGCTACACCTTC. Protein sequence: CASRELPGTAYGYTF.

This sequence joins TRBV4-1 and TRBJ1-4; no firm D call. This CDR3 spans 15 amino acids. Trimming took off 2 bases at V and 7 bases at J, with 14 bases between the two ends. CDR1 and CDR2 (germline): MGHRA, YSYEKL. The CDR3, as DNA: TGCGCCAGCAGCCAACCCGCGGAATTGGGTGAAAAACTGTTTTTT. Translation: CASSQPAELGEKLFF.

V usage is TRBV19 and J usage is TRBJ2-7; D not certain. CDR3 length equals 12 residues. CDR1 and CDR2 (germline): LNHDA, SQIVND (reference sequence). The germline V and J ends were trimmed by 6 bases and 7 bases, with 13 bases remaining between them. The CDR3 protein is CASRGDPGEQYF. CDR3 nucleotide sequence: TGTGCCAGTAGAGGTGACCCTGGAGAGCAGTACTTC.

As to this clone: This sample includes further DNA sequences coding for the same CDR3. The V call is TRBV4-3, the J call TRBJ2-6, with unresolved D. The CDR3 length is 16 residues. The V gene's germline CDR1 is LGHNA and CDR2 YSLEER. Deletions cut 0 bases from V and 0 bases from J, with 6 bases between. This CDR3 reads CASSQDPASGANVLTF. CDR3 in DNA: TGCGCCAGCAGCCAAGATCCGGCCTCTGGGGCCAACGTCCTGACTTTC.

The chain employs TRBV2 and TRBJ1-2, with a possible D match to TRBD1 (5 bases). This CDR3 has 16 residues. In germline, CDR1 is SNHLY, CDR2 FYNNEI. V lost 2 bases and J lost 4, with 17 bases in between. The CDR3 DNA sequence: TGTGCCAGCAGTGAATTGCCGTGGCAGGGAGGCTATGGCTACACCTTC. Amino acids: CASSELPWQGGYGYTF.

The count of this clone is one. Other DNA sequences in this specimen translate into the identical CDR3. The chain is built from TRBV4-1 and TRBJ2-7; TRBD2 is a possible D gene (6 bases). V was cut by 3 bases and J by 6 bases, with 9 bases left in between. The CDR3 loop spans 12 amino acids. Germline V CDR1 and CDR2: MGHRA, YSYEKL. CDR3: CASSQTGGEQYF. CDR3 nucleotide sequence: TGCGCCAGCAGCCAGACCGGGGGCGAGCAGTACTTC.

The CDR3, as DNA: TGTGCCACCAGCAGAGCGTTAGCGGGAGCGTACAATGAGCAGTTCTTC. It translates to CATSRALAGAYNEQFF. The chain joins TRBV15 to TRBJ2-1; 9 bases align to TRBD2. This CDR3 comprises 16 residues. V was pared by 1 base and J by 4 bases, with 5 bases of the junction left unmatched. Germline V CDR1 and CDR2: LNHNV, YYDKDF (reference sequence). The full variable domain, its missing parts supplied by reference TRBV15 and TRBJ2-1, is DAMVIQNPRYQVTQFGKPVTLSCSQTLNHNVMYWYQQKSSQAPKLLFHYYDKDFNNEADTPDNFQSRRPNTSFCFLDIRSPGLGDTAMYLCATSRALAGAYNEQFFGPGTRLTVL.